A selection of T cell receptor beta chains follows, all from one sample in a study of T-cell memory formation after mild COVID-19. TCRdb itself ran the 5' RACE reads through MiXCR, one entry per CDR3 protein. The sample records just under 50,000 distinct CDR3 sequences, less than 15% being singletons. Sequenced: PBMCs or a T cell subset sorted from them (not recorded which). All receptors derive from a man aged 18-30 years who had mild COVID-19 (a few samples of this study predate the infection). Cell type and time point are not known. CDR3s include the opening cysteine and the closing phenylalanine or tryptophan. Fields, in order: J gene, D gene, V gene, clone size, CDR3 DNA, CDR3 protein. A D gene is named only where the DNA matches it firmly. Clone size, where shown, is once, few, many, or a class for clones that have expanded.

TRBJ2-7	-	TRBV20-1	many	TGCAGTGCTAGGCAGGGACAATACGAGCAGTACTTC	CSARQGQYEQYF
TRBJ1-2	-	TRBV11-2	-	TGTGCCAGCAGCTCGGGAGCCGGACAGAGGGGCTACACCTTC	CASSSGAGQRGYTF
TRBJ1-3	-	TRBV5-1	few	TGCGCCAGCAGCTTAAGGACGGGGGGAAACACCATATATTTT	CASSLRTGGNTIYF
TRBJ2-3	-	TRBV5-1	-	TGCGCCAGCAGCTTTGTTACCGGCACAGATACGCAGTATTTT	CASSFVTGTDTQYF
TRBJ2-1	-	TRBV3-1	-	TGTGCCAGTGCTAGCCGGAGCTCCTACAATGAGCAGTTCTTC	CASASRSSYNEQFF
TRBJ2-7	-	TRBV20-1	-	TGCAGTGCTAACGACCTCTACTACGAGCAGTACTTC	CSANDLYYEQYF
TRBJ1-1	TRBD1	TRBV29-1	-	TGCAGCGCCGGAGGGGGCATGAACACTGAAGCTTTCTTT	CSAGGGMNTEAFF
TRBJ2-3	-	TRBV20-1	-	TGCAGTGCTAGGGGGACTAGCACAGATACGCAGTATTTT	CSARGTSTDTQYF
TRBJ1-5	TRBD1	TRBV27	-	TGTGCCAGCAGTTACAGACAGGGGCTTAGCAATCAGCCCCAGCATTTT	CASSYRQGLSNQPQHF
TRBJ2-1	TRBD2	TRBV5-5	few	TGTGCCAGCAGCCCCGTGACTAGCATCCATGAGCAGTTCTTC	CASSPVTSIHEQFF
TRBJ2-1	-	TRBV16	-	TGTGCCAGCAGCCCAGGACTAAACAATGAGCAGTTCTTC	CASSPGLNNEQFF
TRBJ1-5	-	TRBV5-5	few	TGTGCCAGCAGCTTGGTGAGCAATCAGCCCCAGCATTTT	CASSLVSNQPQHF
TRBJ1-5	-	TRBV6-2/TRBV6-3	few	TGTGCCAGCAGCCCCCACAGGGTGGGCAATCAGCCCCAGCATTTT	CASSPHRVGNQPQHF
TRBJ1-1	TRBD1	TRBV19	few	TGTGCCAGTAGCAAATTGACAGGGGCGAAGAACACTGAAGCTTTCTTT	CASSKLTGAKNTEAFF
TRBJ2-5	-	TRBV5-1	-	TGCGCCAGCAGCTTGTACGGGGCACAAGAGACCCAGTACTTC	CASSLYGAQETQYF
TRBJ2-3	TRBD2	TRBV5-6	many	TGTGCCAGCACCCTGGGGGAGCGGGGGGCCACAGATACGCAGTATTTT	CASTLGERGATDTQYF
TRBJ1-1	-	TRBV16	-	TGTGCCAGCAGCCAATCGGGATCGGGGTTCGCTGAAGCTTTCTTT	CASSQSGSGFAEAFF
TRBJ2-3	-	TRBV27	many	TGTGCCAGCAGTTGGGCCCTTGGGGATACGCAGTATTTT	CASSWALGDTQYF
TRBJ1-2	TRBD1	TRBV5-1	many	TGCGCCAGCAGGCAGGGACAGCCCCTCGACTATGGCTACACCTTC	CASRQGQPLDYGYTF
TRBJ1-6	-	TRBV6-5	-	TGTGCCAGCAGTTACTCATGGTCAGGGAATAATTCACCCCTCCACTTT	CASSYSWSGNNSPLHF
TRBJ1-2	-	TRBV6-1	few	TGTGCCAGCAGTACCCCGGGACACCAGTTGATCCTATATGGCTACACCTTC	CASSTPGHQLILYGYTF
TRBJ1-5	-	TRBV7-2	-	TGTGCCAGCAGCCCCTCCCAAGCGGGGGGGACGAACCAGCCCCAGCATTTT	CASSPSQAGGTNQPQHF
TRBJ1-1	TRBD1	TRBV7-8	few	TGTGCCAGCAGCTTAGTTGAGTCCTTCCGCAGGGGGCAGGGAGCTTTCTTT	CASSLVESFRRGQGAFF
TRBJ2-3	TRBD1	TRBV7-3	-	TGTGCCATCAGCTCGGGACAGGGATACACAGATACGCAGTATTTT	CAISSGQGYTDTQYF
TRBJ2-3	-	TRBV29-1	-	TGCAGCACGGGGCTCTGGCTCCAGAGCACAGATACGCAGTATTTT	CSTGLWLQSTDTQYF